The clone carrying this T cell receptor (beta chain) has just a few counts. This sample is part of a study of T cells in Graves' hyperthyroidism and ophthalmopathy. From RNA transcripts, TCR beta CDR3 regions were amplified. Initially, a first-round RT-PCR of the TCR CDR3 employed the HTBI primer set. TCRdb fed the multiplex PCR reads into MiXCR, producing one record per CDR3 protein. The sample carries about 720,000 distinct CDR3 sequences, 16% recorded once. Trimming took 5 bases from V and 4 from J; bases not matched to a gene: 12. Looked up from germline, CDR1 is SEHNR and CDR2 is FQNEAQ (reference sequence). This CDR3 has 16 residues.

The rearrangement joins TRBV7-9 to TRBJ2-7; 9 bases match TRBD2. This sequence originates from a man aged 18 to 29 with Graves' hyperthyroidism. The sample taken for sequencing was blood. In DNA form, the CDR3 reads TGTGCCAGCAGCCAGGGTGTTGGCGGGAGGGTTTACGAGCAGTACTTC. Its protein is CASSQGVGGRVYEQYF.